This entry concerns a single TCR beta chain. V shed 4 bases and J 7 bases; nucleotides not matched to a gene: 8. The CDR3 has 14 residues. The germline V gene has CDR1 SGDLS and CDR2 YYNGEE. This sample was included in a study of blood T cell repertoires in COVID-19. Study in general: Acute and convalescent COVID-19 specimens originated in the United States, Italy and Spain. Nucleic acid was either cDNA or gDNA, and it came from T cells, B-cell-depleted T cells, or PBMCs.

In the source study's methods: How many nucleated cells were present was estimated from reference gene primer amplification. Measured with immunoSEQ multiplex PCR; TCRdb has only the in-frame clones, and not every one. That table supplies the V and J calls and clone size; D and trimming were determined from the DNA. This sample has some 150,000 clones, with 75% to 90% found just once. Sequencing was done on a sample of peripheral blood. The chain carries TRBV9 and TRBJ1-2; TRBD1 matches 9 bases. The TCR was taken from a woman at least 80 years old with acute or convalescent COVID-19. In nucleotides, the CDR3 is TGTGCCAGCAGCTCAAAACAGGGGGCGCTTGGCTACACCTTC. This gives the protein CASSSKQGALGYTF.